This T cell receptor beta chain is drawn from a study of post-analysis software for immune sequencing data. For the study at large: In terms of disease course, relapsing-remitting, secondary progressive and progressive-relapsing multiple sclerosis were included. Findings and limits, study-wide: For normalized Chao1 diversity, multiple sclerosis patients scored significantly lower than controls did. Patients used about 5 TRBV segments, including TRBV5-6, TRBV5-1 and TRBV20-1, more often than controls. Strong co-clustering by F measure was evident for samples that had been prepared in the same batch.

The library was made from cDNA and included unique molecular identifiers. TCRdb redid the calling of the PCR reads with MiXCR, one entry per CDR3 protein. Of 450,000 to 650,000 distinct CDR3 sequences listed, around 40% are singletons. Deletions cut 3 bases from V and 4 bases from J, with 13 bases between. The CDR3 runs to 15 residues. Of note for this clonotype: Its specificity is unknown.

J is TRBJ2-1 and V is TRBV12-3 or TRBV12-4; D is possibly TRBD1 or TRBD2 (5 bases each). The specimen was blood. This sequence was found in a girl aged 10-17 years with multiple sclerosis. The DNA for the CDR3 is TGTGCCAGCAGTTTTGGACCGGGGCTTTACAATGAGCAGTTCTTC. It codes for CASSFGPGLYNEQFF.